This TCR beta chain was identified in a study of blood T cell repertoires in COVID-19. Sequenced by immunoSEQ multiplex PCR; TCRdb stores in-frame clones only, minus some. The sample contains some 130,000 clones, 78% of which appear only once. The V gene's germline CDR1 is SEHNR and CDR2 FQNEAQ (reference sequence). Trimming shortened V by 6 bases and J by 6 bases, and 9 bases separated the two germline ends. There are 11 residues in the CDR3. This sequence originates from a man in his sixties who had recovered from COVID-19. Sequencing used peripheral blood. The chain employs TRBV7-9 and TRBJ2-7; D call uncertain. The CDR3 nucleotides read TGTGCCAGCAGTTCGGCGGTCGAGCAGTACTTC. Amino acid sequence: CASSSAVEQYF.